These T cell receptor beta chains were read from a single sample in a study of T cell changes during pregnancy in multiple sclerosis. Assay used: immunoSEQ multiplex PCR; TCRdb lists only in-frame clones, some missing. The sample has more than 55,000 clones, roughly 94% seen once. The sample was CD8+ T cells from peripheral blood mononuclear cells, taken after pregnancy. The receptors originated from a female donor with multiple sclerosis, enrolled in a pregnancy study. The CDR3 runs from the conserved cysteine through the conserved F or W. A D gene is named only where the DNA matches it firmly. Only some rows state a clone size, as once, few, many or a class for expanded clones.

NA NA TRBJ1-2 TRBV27 CASSLGGGYGYTF TGTGCCAGCAGTTTGGGAGGAGGCTATGGCTACACCTTC
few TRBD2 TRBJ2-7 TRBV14 CASSPSGGRTAYEQYF TGTGCCAGCAGCCCTTCGGGCGGGAGAACAGCCTACGAGCAGTACTTC
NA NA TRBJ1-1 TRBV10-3 CAISESTTENTEAFF TGTGCCATCAGTGAGTCGACGACAGAGAACACTGAAGCTTTCTTT
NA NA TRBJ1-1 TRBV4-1 CASSPPPGAVRNTEAFF TGCGCCAGCAGCCCCCCCCCAGGGGCAGTGAGAAACACTGAAGCTTTCTTT
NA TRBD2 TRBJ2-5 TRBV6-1 CASSPGTSLRETQYF TGTGCCAGCAGTCCCGGGACTAGCCTCAGGGAGACCCAGTACTTC
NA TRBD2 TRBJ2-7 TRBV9 CASSVGGSSYEQYF TGTGCCAGCAGCGTTGGCGGGAGCTCCTACGAGCAGTACTTC
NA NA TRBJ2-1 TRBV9 CASSVSGVAYNEQFF TGTGCCAGCAGCGTATCAGGGGTGGCCTACAATGAGCAGTTCTTC
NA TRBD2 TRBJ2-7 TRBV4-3 CASSQAAGAAYEQYF TGCGCCAGCAGCCAGGCAGCGGGAGCTGCCTACGAGCAGTACTTC
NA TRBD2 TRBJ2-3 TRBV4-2 CASSQESGTSGPYTQYF TGTGCCAGCAGCCAAGAAAGCGGGACTAGCGGACCTTATACGCAGTATTTT
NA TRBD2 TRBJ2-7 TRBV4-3 CASSQGVAGPYEQYF TGCGCCAGCAGCCAAGGGGTAGCGGGGCCCTACGAGCAGTACTTC
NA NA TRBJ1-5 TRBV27 CASSTGPPGYQPQHF TGTGCCAGCTCCACCGGGCCTCCAGGGTACCAGCCCCAGCATTTT
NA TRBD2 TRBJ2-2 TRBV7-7 CASSAPSGSRTGELFF TGTGCCAGCAGCGCTCCTAGCGGGAGCCGCACCGGGGAGCTGTTTTTT
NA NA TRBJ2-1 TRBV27 CASSLMWSSYNEQFF TGTGCCAGCAGTTTAATGTGGAGCTCCTACAATGAGCAGTTCTTC
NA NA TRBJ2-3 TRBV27 CASSSGAGIPSTDTQYF TGTGCCAGCAGTAGCGGTGCGGGTATACCTAGCACAGATACGCAGTATTTT
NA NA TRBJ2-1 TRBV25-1 CASTPQGLQGGGEQFF TGTGCCAGCACCCCTCAGGGCTTACAGGGGGGGGGTGAGCAGTTCTTC
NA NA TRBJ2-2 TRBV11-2 CASGWAGGELFF TGTGCCAGCGGGTGGGCTGGCGGGGAGCTGTTTTTT
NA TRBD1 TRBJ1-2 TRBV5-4 CASSSRLDRGYYGYTF TGTGCCAGCAGCTCCCGCCTAGACAGGGGTTACTATGGCTACACCTTC
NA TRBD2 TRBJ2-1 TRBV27 CASSGGTNYNEQFF TGTGCCAGCAGTGGGGGGACTAACTACAATGAGCAGTTCTTC
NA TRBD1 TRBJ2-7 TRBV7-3 CASSPKGAADEQYF TGTGCCAGCAGCCCAAAGGGGGCGGCCGACGAGCAGTACTTC
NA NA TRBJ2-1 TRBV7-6 CASSRGGTDAYNEQFF TGTGCCAGCAGCAGAGGAGGGACCGATGCCTACAATGAGCAGTTCTTC
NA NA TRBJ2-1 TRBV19 CASSIAGEPHNEQFF TGTGCCAGTAGTATAGCCGGAGAACCACACAATGAGCAGTTCTTC
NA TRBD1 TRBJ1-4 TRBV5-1 CASSWGQATNEKLFF TGCGCCAGCAGCTGGGGACAGGCAACTAATGAAAAACTGTTTTTT